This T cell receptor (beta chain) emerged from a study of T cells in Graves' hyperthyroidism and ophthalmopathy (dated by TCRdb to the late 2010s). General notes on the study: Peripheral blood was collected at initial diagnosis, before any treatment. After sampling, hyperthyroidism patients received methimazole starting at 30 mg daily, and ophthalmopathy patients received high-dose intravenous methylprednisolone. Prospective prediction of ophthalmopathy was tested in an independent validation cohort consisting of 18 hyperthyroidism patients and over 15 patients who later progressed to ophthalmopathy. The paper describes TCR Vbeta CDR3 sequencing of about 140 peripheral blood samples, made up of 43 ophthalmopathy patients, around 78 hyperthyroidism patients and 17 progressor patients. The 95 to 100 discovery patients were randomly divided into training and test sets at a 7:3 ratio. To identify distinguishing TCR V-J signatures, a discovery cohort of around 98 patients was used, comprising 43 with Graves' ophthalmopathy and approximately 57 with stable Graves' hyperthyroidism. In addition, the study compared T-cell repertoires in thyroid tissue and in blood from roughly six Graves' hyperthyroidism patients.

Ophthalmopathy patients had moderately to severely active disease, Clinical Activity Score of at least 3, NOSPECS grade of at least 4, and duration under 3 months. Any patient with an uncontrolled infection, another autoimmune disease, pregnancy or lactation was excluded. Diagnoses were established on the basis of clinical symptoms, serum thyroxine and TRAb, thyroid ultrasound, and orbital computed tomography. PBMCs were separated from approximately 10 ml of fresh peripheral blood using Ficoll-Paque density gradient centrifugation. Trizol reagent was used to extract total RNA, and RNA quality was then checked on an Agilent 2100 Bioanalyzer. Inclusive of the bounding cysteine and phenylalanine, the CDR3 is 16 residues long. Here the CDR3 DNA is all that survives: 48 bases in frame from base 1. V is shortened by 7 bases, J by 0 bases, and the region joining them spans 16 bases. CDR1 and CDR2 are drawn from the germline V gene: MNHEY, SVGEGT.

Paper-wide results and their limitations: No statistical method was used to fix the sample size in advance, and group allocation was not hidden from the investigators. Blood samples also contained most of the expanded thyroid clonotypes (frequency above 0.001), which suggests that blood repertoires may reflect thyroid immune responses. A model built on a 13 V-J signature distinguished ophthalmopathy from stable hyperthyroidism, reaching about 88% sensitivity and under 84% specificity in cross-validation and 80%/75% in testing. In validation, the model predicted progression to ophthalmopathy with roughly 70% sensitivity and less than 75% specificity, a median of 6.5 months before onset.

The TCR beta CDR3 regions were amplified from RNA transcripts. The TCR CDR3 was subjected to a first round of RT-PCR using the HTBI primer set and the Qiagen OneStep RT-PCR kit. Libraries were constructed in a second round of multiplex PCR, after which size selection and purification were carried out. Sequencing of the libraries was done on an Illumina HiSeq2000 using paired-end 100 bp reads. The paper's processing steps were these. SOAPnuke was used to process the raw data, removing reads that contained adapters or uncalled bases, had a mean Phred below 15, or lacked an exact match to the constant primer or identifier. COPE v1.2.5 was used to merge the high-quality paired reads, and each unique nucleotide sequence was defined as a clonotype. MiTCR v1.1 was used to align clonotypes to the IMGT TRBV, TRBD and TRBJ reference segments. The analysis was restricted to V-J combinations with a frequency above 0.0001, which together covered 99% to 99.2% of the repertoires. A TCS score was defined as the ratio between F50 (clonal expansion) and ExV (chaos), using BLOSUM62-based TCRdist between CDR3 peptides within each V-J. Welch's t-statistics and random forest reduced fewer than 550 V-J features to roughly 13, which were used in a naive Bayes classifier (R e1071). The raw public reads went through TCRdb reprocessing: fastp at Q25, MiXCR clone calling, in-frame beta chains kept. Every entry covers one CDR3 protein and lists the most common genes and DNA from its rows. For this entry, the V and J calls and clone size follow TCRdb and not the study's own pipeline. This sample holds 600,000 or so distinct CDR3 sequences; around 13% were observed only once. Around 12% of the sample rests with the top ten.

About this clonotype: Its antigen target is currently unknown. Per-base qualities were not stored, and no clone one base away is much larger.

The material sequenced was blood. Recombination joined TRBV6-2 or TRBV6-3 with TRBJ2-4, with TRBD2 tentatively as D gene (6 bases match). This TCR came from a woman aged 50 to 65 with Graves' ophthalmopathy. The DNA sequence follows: TGTGCCAGCACCGCGGGACTTACGATAGCCAAAAACATTCAGTACTTC. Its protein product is CASTAGLTIAKNIQYF.